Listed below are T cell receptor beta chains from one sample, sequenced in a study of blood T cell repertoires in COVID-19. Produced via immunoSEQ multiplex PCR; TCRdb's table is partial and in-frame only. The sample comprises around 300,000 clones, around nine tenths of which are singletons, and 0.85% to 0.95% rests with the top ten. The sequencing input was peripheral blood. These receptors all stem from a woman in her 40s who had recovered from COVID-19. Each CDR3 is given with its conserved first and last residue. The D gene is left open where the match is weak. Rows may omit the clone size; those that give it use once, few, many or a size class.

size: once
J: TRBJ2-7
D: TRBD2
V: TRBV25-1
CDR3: CASSESLAGGSYEQYF
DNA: TGTGCCAGCAGTGAATCTCTAGCGGGAGGGTCCTACGAGCAGTACTTC

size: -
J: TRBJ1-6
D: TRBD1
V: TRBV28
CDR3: CASSPNRQGTYNSPLHF
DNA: TGTGCCAGCAGTCCGAATCGACAGGGGACCTATAATTCACCCCTCCACTTT

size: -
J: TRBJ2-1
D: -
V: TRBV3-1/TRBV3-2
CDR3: CASSQGWGVNEQFF
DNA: TGTGCCAGCAGCCAAGGTTGGGGGGTCAATGAGCAGTTCTTC

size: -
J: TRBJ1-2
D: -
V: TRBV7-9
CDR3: CASSYYPGAPYGYTF
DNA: TGTGCCAGCAGCTACTATCCAGGGGCACCCTATGGCTACACCTTC

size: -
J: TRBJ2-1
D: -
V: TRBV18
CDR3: CASSPESGSRYNEQFF
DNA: TGTGCCAGCTCACCTGAGAGCGGCAGTAGATACAATGAGCAGTTCTTC

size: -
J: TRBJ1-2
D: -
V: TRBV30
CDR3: CAWSGIGGRGYGYTF
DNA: TGTGCCTGGAGCGGGATCGGGGGGCGAGGTTATGGCTACACCTTC

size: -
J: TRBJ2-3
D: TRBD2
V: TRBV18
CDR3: CASSLGLAVLSTDTQYF
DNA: TGTGCCAGCTCGCTTGGACTAGCGGTTCTTAGCACAGATACGCAGTATTTT

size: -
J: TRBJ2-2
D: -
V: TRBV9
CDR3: CASSVTTSGTGELFF
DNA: TGTGCCAGCAGCGTCACGACCTCGGGCACCGGGGAGCTGTTTTTT

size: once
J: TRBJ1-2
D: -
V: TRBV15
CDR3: CATSTERESYGYTF
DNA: TGTGCCACCAGCACAGAGCGGGAATCCTATGGCTACACCTTC

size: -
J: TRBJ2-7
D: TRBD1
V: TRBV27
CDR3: CASRIGQGHTYEQYF
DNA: TGTGCCAGCAGAATCGGACAGGGGCATACCTACGAGCAGTACTTC

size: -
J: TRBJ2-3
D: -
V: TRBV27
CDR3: CASSLEGAGDTQYF
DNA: TGTGCCAGCAGTCTAGAAGGGGCGGGGGATACGCAGTATTTT

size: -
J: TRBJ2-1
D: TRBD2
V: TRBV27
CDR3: CASSAAGRSSYNEQFF
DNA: TGTGCCAGCAGTGCAGCGGGACGCAGCTCCTACAATGAGCAGTTCTTC

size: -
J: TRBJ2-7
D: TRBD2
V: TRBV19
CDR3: CASSTHLPFPSGRTEQYF
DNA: TGTGCCAGTAGTACCCACCTCCCCTTCCCCAGCGGGAGGACCGAGCAGTACTTC

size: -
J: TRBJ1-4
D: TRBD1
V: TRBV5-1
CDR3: CASSLGTGSEKLFF
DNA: TGCGCCAGCAGCTTGGGGACAGGGAGCGAAAAACTGTTTTTT

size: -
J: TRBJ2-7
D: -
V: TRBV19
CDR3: CASREAGPSYEQYF
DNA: TGTGCCAGTAGAGAGGCGGGACCCTCCTACGAGCAGTACTTC

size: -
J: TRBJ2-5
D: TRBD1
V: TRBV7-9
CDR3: CASSLAGDSYF
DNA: TGTGCCAGCAGCTTAGCCGGGGACAGTTACTTC

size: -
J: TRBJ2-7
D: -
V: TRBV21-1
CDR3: CASSKEDRGSYEQYF
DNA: TGTGCCAGCAGCAAAGAGGACAGGGGATCCTACGAGCAGTACTTC